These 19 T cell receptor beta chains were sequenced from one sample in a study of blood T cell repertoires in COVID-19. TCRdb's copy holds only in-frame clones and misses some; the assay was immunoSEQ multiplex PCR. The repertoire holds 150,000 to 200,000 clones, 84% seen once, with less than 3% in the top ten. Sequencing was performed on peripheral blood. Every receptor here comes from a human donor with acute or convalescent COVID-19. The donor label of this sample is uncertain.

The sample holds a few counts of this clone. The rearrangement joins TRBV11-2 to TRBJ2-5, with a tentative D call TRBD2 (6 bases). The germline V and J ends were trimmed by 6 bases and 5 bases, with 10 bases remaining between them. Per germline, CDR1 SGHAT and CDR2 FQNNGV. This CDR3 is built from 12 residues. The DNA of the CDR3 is TGTGCCAGCAGGCGGGGCGGGGAGACCCAGTACTTC. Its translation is CASRRGGETQYF. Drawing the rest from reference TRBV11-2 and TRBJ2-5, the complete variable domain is EAGVAQSPRYKIIEKRQSVAFWCNPISGHATLYWYQQILGQGPKLLIQFQNNGVVDDSQLPKDRFSAERLKGVDSTLKIQPAKLEDSAVYLCASRRGGETQYFGPGTRLLVL.

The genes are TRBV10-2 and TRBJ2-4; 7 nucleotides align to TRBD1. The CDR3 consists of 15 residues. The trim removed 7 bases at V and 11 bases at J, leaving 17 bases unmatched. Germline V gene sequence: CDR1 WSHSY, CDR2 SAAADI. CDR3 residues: CASKGASVVSPLQYF. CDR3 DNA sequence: TGCGCCAGCAAGGGGGCTAGTGTGGTGTCACCCCTTCAGTACTTC.

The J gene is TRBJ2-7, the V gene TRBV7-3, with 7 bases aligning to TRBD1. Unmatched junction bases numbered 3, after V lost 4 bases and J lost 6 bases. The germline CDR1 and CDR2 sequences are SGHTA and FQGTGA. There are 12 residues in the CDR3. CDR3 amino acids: CASSSPGGEQYF. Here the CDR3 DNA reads TGTGCCAGCAGCTCACCAGGGGGCGAGCAGTACTTC.

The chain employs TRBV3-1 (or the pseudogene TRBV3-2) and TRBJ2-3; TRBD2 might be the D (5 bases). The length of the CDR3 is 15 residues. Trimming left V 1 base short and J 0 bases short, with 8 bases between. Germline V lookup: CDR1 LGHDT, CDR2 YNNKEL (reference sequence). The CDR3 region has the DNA TGTGCCAGCAGCCAAGGAGGGCCTAGCACAGATACGCAGTATTTT. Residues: CASSQGGPSTDTQYF.

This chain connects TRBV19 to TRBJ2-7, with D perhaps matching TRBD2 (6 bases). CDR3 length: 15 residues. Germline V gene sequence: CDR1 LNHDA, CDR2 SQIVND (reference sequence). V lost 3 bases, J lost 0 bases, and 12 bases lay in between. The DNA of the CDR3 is TGTGCCAGTAGTATGGCGGGGACGGGCTCCTACGAGCAGTACTTC. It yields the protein CASSMAGTGSYEQYF.

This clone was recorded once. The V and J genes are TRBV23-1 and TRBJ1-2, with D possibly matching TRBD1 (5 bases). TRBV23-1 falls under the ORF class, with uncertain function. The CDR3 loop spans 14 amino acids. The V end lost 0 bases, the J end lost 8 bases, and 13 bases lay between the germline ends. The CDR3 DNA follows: TGCGCCAGCAGTCAATCAAGGGGTAGGGGCGGCTACACCTTC. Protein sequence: CASSQSRGRGGYTF.

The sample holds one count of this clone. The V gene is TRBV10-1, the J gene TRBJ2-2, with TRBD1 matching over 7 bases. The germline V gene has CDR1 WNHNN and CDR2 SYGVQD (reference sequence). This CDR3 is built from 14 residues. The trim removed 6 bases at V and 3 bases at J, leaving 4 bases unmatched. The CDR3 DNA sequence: TGCGCCAGCAGAGGACAGGTGGACACCGGGGAGCTGTTTTTT. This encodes CASRGQVDTGELFF.

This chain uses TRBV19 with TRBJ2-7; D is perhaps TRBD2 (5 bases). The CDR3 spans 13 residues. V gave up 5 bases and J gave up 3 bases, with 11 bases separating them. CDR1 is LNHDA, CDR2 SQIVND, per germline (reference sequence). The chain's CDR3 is CASSGQSGYEQYF. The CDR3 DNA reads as TGTGCCAGTAGTGGGCAAAGCGGCTACGAGCAGTACTTC.

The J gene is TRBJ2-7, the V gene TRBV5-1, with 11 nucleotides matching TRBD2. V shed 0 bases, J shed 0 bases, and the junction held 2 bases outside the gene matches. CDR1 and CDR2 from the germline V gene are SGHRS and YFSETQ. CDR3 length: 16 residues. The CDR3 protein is CASSLDSGGVSYEQYF. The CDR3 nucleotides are TGCGCCAGCAGCTTGGATAGCGGGGGGGTCTCCTACGAGCAGTACTTC. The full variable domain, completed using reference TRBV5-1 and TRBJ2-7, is KAGVTQTPRYLIKTRGQQVTLSCSPISGHRSVSWYQQTPGQGLQFLFEYFSETQRNKGNFPGRFSGRQFSNSRSEMNVSTLELGDSALYLCASSLDSGGVSYEQYFGPGTRLTVT.

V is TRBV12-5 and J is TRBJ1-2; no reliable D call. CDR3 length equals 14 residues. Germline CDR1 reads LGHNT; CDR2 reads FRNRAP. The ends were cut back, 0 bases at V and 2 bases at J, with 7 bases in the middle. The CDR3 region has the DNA TGTGCTAGTGGTTTGGTTGCAGTAAACTATGGCTACACCTTC. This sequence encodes CASGLVAVNYGYTF.

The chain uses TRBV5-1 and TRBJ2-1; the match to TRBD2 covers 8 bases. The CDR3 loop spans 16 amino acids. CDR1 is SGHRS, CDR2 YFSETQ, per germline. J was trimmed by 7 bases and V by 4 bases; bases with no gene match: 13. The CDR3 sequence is CASSPLAGHQGNEQFF. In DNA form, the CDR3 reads TGCGCCAGCAGCCCCCTAGCGGGCCACCAGGGTAATGAGCAGTTCTTC.

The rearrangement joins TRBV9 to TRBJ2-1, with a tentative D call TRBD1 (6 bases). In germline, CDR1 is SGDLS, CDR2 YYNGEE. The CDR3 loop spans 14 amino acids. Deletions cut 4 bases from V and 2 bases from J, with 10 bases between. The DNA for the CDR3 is TGTGCCAGCAGCCCTACAGGGCCCTACAATGAGCAGTTCTTC. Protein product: CASSPTGPYNEQFF.

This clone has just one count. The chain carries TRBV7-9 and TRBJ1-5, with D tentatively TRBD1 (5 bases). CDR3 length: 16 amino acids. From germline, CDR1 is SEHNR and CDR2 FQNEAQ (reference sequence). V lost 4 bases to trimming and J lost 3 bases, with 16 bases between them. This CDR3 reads CASSYGFGRANQPQHF. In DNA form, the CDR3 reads TGTGCCAGCAGCTACGGGTTCGGCAGGGCCAATCAGCCCCAGCATTTT.

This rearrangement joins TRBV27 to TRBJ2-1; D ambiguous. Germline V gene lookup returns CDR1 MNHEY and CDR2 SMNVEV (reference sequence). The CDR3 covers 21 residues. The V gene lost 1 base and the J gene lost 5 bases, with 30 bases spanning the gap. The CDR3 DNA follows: TGTGCCAGCAGTTTATTACCCCGTAGCCTACTCGTTTTTTTGTTGGACAATGAGCAGTTCTTC. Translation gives CASSLLPRSLLVFLLDNEQFF.

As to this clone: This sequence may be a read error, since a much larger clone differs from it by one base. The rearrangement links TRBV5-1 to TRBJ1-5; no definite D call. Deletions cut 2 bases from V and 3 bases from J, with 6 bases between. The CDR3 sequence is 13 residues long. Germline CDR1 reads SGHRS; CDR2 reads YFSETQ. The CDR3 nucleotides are TGCGCCAGCAGCTTAGACACCAATCAGCCCCAGCATTTT. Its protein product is CASSLDTNQPQHF.

The DNA for the CDR3 is TGTGCCAGCAGCCCGGCAGGGACAGGGTCTTTCGAGCAGTACTTC. It specifies CASSPAGTGSFEQYF. The gene calls are TRBV6-5 and TRBJ2-7; the match to TRBD1 covers 9 bases. With 6 bases clipped from V and 6 bases from J, the junction kept 12 bases outside the gene matches. The CDR3 consists of 15 residues. The germline V gene encodes CDR1 MNHEY and CDR2 SVGAGI.

The CDR3 sequence is CASSRGLADYEQYF. As DNA, the CDR3 is TGTGCCAGCTCACGGGGACTAGCGGACTACGAGCAGTACTTC. V is TRBV18 and J is TRBJ2-7; 11 nucleotides line up with TRBD2. Germline CDR1 KGHSH, CDR2 LQKENI. The CDR3 runs to 14 residues. Germline trimming cut 4 bases from V and 3 bases from J; bases unmatched to any gene: 2.

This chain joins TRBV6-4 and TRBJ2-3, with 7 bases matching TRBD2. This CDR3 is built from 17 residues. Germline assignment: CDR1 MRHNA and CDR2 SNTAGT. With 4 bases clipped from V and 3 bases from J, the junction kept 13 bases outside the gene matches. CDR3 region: CASSAYLGGGGTDTQYF. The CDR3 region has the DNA TGTGCCAGCAGTGCCTACTTGGGCGGGGGAGGGACAGATACGCAGTATTTT.

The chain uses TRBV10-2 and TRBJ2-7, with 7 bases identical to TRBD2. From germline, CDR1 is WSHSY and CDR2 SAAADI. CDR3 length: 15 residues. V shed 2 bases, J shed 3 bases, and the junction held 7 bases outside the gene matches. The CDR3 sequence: CASSEVGWEGYEQYF. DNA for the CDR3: TGCGCCAGCAGTGAGGTCGGATGGGAGGGCTACGAGCAGTACTTC.